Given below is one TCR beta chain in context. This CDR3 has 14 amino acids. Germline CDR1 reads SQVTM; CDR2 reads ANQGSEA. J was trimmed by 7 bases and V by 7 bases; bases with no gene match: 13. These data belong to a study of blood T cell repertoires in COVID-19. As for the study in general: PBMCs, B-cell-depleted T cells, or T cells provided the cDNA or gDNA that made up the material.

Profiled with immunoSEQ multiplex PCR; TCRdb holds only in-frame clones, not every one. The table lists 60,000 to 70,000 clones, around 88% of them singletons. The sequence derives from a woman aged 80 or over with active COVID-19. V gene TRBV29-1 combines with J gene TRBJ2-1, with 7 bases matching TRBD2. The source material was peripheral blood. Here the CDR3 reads CSASSLADINEQFF. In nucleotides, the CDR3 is TGCAGCGCAAGTTCTCTAGCGGACATAAATGAGCAGTTCTTC.